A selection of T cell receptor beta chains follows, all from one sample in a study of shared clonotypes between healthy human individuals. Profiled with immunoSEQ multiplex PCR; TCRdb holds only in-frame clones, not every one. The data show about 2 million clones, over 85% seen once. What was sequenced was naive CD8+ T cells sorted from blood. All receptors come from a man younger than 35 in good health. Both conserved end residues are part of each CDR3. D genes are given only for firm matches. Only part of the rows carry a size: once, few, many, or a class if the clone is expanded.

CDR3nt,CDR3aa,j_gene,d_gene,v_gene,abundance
TGTGCCAGTAGTGTGGGACAGGGGATTCCTGAAGCTTTCTTT,CASSVGQGIPEAFF,TRBJ1-1,TRBD1,TRBV19,NA
TGTGCCAGCAGTGAATTAAGGGTACCCGGGGAGCTGTTTTTT,CASSELRVPGELFF,TRBJ2-2,NA,TRBV6-1,NA
TGTGCCTGGAGTGTATTGTCGGGGTTGGACACTGAAGCTTTCTTT,CAWSVLSGLDTEAFF,TRBJ1-1,NA,TRBV30,NA
TGTGCCAGCAGCCAAGAGACGGGTACAGATACGCAGTATTTT,CASSQETGTDTQYF,TRBJ2-3,NA,TRBV4-2,NA
TGCAGCGTTGCTACAGGGTCCCCCACTGAAGCTTTCTTT,CSVATGSPTEAFF,TRBJ1-1,NA,TRBV29-1,NA
TGTGCCAGCAGCTTTTTAGGGGGGAACACTGAAGCTTTCTTT,CASSFLGGNTEAFF,TRBJ1-1,NA,TRBV5-8,once
TGTGCCAGCAGCCCCAGGGCGTATGAGCAGTTCTTC,CASSPRAYEQFF,TRBJ2-1,NA,TRBV7-9,NA
TGTGCCAGCAGCTTTGGGACTAGCAATGAGCAGTTCTTC,CASSFGTSNEQFF,TRBJ2-1,TRBD2,TRBV7-6,NA
TGCGCCAGCAGCCCGACAGGGGCCGGCACCGGGGAGCTGTTTTTT,CASSPTGAGTGELFF,TRBJ2-2,TRBD1,TRBV4-3,once
TGTGCCAGCAGTTTCGAGACAGGGGCATTTGGCTACACCTTC,CASSFETGAFGYTF,TRBJ1-2,TRBD1,TRBV28,NA
TGTGCCAGCAGCTTGGGGACAGGGACCTACGAGCAGTACTTC,CASSLGTGTYEQYF,TRBJ2-7,TRBD1,TRBV5-4,NA
TGTGCCAGCAGTCCTAGGGTTGCCAACACCGGGGAGCTGTTTTTT,CASSPRVANTGELFF,TRBJ2-2,NA,TRBV6-5,NA
TGTGCCAGCAGCCGGGACAGGGACACCGGGGAGCTGTTTTTT,CASSRDRDTGELFF,TRBJ2-2,TRBD1,TRBV5-6,NA
TGTGCCAGCAGTTCCGTAACCTTGGGAGTCACTGAAGCTTTCTTT,CASSSVTLGVTEAFF,TRBJ1-1,NA,TRBV6-5,NA
TGTGCCAGCAGCTGGAAGGTGGGAGGCCAAGATACGCAGTATTTT,CASSWKVGGQDTQYF,TRBJ2-3,NA,TRBV4-2,NA
TGTGCCAGCAGCTACATGACAGGGGAGGACGAGCAGTACTTC,CASSYMTGEDEQYF,TRBJ2-7,TRBD1,TRBV27,NA
TGCGCCAGCAGAATCAGGGAGAACACTGAAGCTTTCTTT,CASRIRENTEAFF,TRBJ1-1,NA,TRBV5-1,NA
TGTGCCAGCAGCTTGATCCCGGACGGCTCATACAATGAGCAGTTCTTC,CASSLIPDGSYNEQFF,TRBJ2-1,NA,TRBV5-4,NA
TGTGCCAGCAGCTTGGAGCCTGGCGGGGGTAGCTCAGATACGCAGTATTTT,CASSLEPGGGSSDTQYF,TRBJ2-3,TRBD2,TRBV5-6,once
TGTGCCAGCAGACTTTGGGGGGCCTTGCAGGGGGAGCTGTTTTTT,CASRLWGALQGELFF,TRBJ2-2,NA,TRBV5-4,NA
TGTGCCAGTAGTATAGTACACAGGAACACTGAAGCTTTCTTT,CASSIVHRNTEAFF,TRBJ1-1,NA,TRBV19,NA
TGTGCCAGCAGCCGGGACAGGGATTCCTACGAGCAGTACTTC,CASSRDRDSYEQYF,TRBJ2-7,TRBD1,TRBV5-6,NA
TGTGCCAGCAGAGGGTGGGACCCTAACTATGGCTACACCTTC,CASRGWDPNYGYTF,TRBJ1-2,NA,TRBV2,NA
TGTGCCAGCAGCGAAATAGCGATCCAAGAGACCCAGTACTTC,CASSEIAIQETQYF,TRBJ2-5,NA,TRBV11-2,NA
TGTGCCAGTAGTTGGGATTTCAGGGACATTCAGTACTTC,CASSWDFRDIQYF,TRBJ2-4,NA,TRBV19,NA
TGTGCCAGCAGGGACGAAGGACAGGGGGAGACAGATACGCAGTATTTT,CASRDEGQGETDTQYF,TRBJ2-3,TRBD1,TRBV2,NA
TGCAGCGTTGAACTGCGACTAGCCGAGACCCAGTACTTC,CSVELRLAETQYF,TRBJ2-5,TRBD2,TRBV29-1,NA
TGTGCCAGCAGCGGGGGTTTACTCTACGAGCAGTACTTC,CASSGGLLYEQYF,TRBJ2-7,NA,TRBV9,once
TGTGCCAGCAGCTTAGAAGAGGGTTGGGAGCAGTACTTC,CASSLEEGWEQYF,TRBJ2-7,NA,TRBV11-2,NA
TGCAGCGTTGAGTCACGGGGGGCTGCCCAAGAGACCCAGTACTTC,CSVESRGAAQETQYF,TRBJ2-5,NA,TRBV29-1,NA
TGTGCCAGCAGCCCGGGACTAGCGGGGGGCGGACTTTACAATGAGCAGTTCTTC,CASSPGLAGGGLYNEQFF,TRBJ2-1,TRBD2,TRBV7-8,NA
TGTGCCAGTGATTCAGTCGCGGGCGCCTTTGGGGAGCAGTTCTTC,CASDSVAGAFGEQFF,TRBJ2-1,NA,TRBV27,NA
TGTGCCAGCAGCTTAGGGGGGACAGTGTTGAACACTGAAGCTTTCTTT,CASSLGGTVLNTEAFF,TRBJ1-1,TRBD1,TRBV7-9,NA
TGTGCCATCAAGCTGGAAGCGGGAGGGTACGAGCAGTACTTC,CAIKLEAGGYEQYF,TRBJ2-7,TRBD2,TRBV10-3,NA
TGCGCCAGCAGCTTAAACCCCGGAGGTAATTCACCCCTCCACTTT,CASSLNPGGNSPLHF,TRBJ1-6,NA,TRBV5-1,NA
TGTGCCAGCAGCTTAGTTACGGAGGCCTACGAGCAGTACTTC,CASSLVTEAYEQYF,TRBJ2-7,NA,TRBV7-2,NA
TGCGCCAGCAGCCAAGAAGTCGAGGACTTATACGAGCAGTACTTC,CASSQEVEDLYEQYF,TRBJ2-7,NA,TRBV4-1,NA
TGCGCCAGCAGCTACCGGGACGGGAATAACTATGGCTACACCTTC,CASSYRDGNNYGYTF,TRBJ1-2,NA,TRBV5-1,NA
TGTGCCAGCAGCTTAGTGGCGGGATCCTACGAGCAGTACTTC,CASSLVAGSYEQYF,TRBJ2-7,NA,TRBV11-2,NA
TGTGCCAGTAGTACCGACGGATATTCCTACAATGAGCAGTTCTTC,CASSTDGYSYNEQFF,TRBJ2-1,NA,TRBV19,few